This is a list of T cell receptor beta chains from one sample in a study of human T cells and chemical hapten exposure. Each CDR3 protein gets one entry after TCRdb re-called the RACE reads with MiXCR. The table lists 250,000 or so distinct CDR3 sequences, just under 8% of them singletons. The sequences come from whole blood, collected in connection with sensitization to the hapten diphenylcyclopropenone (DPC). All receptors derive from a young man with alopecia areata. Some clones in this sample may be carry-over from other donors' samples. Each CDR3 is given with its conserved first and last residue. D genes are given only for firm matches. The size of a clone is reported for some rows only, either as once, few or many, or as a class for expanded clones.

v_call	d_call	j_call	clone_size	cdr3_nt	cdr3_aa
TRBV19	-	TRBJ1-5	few	TGTGCAGGACAGAGGGGCAATCAGCCCCAGCATTTT	CAGQRGNQPQHF
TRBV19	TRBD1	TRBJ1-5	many	TGTGCCAGTAGTACGACAGGGACGGGTCAGCCCCAGCATTTT	CASSTTGTGQPQHF
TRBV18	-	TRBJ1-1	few	TGTGCCAGCTCACCACCGGGGCAGAACACTGAAGCTTTCTTT	CASSPPGQNTEAFF
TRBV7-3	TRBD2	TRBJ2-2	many	TGTGCCAGCAGCTCTCGACTAGCGGGGGGCGCGAACACCGGGGAGCTGTTTTTT	CASSSRLAGGANTGELFF
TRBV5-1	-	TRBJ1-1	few	TGCGCCAGCAGCTTAAGGGGGGGCACGTACACTGAAGCTTTCTTT	CASSLRGGTYTEAFF
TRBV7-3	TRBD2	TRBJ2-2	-	TGTGCCAGCAGCTCTGATCCGGGACTACAGAACACCGGGGAGCTGTTTTTT	CASSSDPGLQNTGELFF
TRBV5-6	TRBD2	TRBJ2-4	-	TGTGCCAGCAGCTTGGTCCAGCGGGGGTTAGCCAAAAACATTCAGTACTTC	CASSLVQRGLAKNIQYF
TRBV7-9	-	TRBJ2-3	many	TGTGCCAGCAGCTTAATCGTGTCGGGGGCGAGCACAGATACGCAGTATTTT	CASSLIVSGASTDTQYF
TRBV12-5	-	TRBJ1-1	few	TGTGCTAGTGGTCCCCCCGGCTTGCCTTCCAACGAAGAAGCTTTCTTT	CASGPPGLPSNEEAFF
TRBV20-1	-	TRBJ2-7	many	TGCAGTGCTAGAGATAGGGCCAGGCCCCGCTACGAGCAGTACTTC	CSARDRARPRYEQYF
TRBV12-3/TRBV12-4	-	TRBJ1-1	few	TGTGCCAGCAGTTTGCGACAGACCATGAACACTGAAGCTTTCTTT	CASSLRQTMNTEAFF
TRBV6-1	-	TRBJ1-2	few	TGTGCCAGCAGTGCCGACAGGATCTATGGCTACACCTTC	CASSADRIYGYTF
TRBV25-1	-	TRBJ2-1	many	TGTGCCAGCAGTGAAGGGGGTGGAGCTGAGCAGTTCTTC	CASSEGGGAEQFF
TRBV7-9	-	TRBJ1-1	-	TGTGCCAGCAGCTTAGAGGGCGCCCAAGGACCTTTCTTT	CASSLEGAQGPFF
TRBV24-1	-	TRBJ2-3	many	TGTGCCACCAGTGATTCGGTCGGCTTAGATACGCAGTATTTT	CATSDSVGLDTQYF
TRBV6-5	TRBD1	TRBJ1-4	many	TGTGCCAGCAGTCTACTTTCCGGGGACAGCCGACTTAATGAAAAACTGTTTTTT	CASSLLSGDSRLNEKLFF
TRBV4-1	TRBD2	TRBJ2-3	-	TGCGCCAGCAGGACGACTAGCGATGGAGATACGCAGTATTTT	CASRTTSDGDTQYF
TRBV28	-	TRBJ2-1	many	TGTGCCAGCACTGGACAGACCTACAATGAGCAGTTCTTC	CASTGQTYNEQFF
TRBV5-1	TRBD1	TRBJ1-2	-	TGCGCCAGCAGCTCGGGAGAGACAGGGGGCGCAAGGTATGGCTACACCTTC	CASSSGETGGARYGYTF
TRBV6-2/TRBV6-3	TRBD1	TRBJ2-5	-	TGTGCCAGCAGTTACTTGACAGGGGACGAGACCCAGTACTTC	CASSYLTGDETQYF
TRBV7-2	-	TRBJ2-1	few	TGTGCCAGCAGCTTCGGTGCCGTAATCAATGAGCAGTTCTTC	CASSFGAVINEQFF
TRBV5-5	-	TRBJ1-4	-	TGTGCCAGCAGCTTGGGCAGGGTCAATGAAAAACTGTTTTTT	CASSLGRVNEKLFF
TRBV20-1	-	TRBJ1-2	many	TGCAGTGTGTCACCCCGGGCAGCGCCTAACTATGGCTACACCTTC	CSVSPRAAPNYGYTF
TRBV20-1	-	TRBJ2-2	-	TGCAGTGCTAGGAAACCCAGGAAAGCCGGGGAGCTGTTTTTT	CSARKPRKAGELFF
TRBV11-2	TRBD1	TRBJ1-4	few	TGTGCCAGCAGCTTAATCAGGGGGAAGGATGAAAAACTGTTTTTT	CASSLIRGKDEKLFF
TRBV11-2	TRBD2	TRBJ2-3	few	TGTGCCAGCAGCTTTACTAGCGGGGCGGCAGATACGCAGTATTTT	CASSFTSGAADTQYF
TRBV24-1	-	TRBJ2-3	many	TGTGCCACCAGTTTGGATGGTGCGGCGGGAGATACGCAGTATTTT	CATSLDGAAGDTQYF
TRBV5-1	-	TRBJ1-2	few	TGCGCCAGCAGCTTGGGAATTACGCGTACTGGCTACACCTTC	CASSLGITRTGYTF
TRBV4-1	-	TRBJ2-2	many	TGCGCCAGCAGCCAAGAACGAGACAGTCGCACCGGGGAGCTGTTTTTT	CASSQERDSRTGELFF
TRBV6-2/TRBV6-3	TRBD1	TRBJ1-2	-	TGTGCCAGCAGTCCGGACAGGGCTCCTGAGACTAACTATGGCTACACCTTC	CASSPDRAPETNYGYTF
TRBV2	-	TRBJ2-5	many	TGTGCCAGCAGTGAAGGGCTAGCATATAGGACTGCCCAAGAGACCCAGTACTTC	CASSEGLAYRTAQETQYF
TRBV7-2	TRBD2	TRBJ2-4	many	TGTGCCAGCAGCACAGGACTAGCGGATGCCAAAAACATTCAGTACTTC	CASSTGLADAKNIQYF
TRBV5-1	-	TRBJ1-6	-	TGCGCCAGCAGCCCTGACAGGTCCTATAATTCACCCCTCCACTTT	CASSPDRSYNSPLHF
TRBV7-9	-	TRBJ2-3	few	TGTGCCAGCAGCAGACCTCTCACAGGGAGCACAGATACGCAGTATTTT	CASSRPLTGSTDTQYF
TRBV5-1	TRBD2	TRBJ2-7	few	TGCGCCAGCAGCTTGGGAGGAGGGACTAACTCCTACGAGCAGTACTTC	CASSLGGGTNSYEQYF
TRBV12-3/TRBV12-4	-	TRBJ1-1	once	TGTGCCAGCAGCCATGGGGCAGGAATGAACACTGAAGCTTTCTTT	CASSHGAGMNTEAFF
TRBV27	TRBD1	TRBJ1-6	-	TGTGCCAGCAAAGGACAGGGTGACTCCTATAATTCACCCCTCCACTTT	CASKGQGDSYNSPLHF
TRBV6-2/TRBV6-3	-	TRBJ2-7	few	TGTGCCAGCAGTTACTCTAGGACGGCGTACGAGCAGTACTTC	CASSYSRTAYEQYF
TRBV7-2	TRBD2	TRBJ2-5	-	TGTGCCAGCAGCTTAAGGGTAGCGGGGGATACGGCCCAGTACTTC	CASSLRVAGDTAQYF
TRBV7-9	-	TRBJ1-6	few	TGTGCCAGCAGTTTCCCCCCCACGGGGTCACCCCTCCACTTT	CASSFPPTGSPLHF
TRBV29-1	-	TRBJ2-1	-	TGCAGCGTTGAATTGAAGACGGGCCCTCCTACCAATGAGCAGTTCTTC	CSVELKTGPPTNEQFF
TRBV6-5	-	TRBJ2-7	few	TGTGCCAGCAGTTACTCGGGGAGGGGGAGTGTATACGAGCAGTACTTC	CASSYSGRGSVYEQYF
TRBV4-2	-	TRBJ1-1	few	TGTGCCAGCAGCCAAGACGGGGGACCGGAAGCTTTCTTT	CASSQDGGPEAFF
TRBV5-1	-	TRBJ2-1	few	TGCGCCAGCAGCCTCACCACAGCATACAATGAGCAGTTCTTC	CASSLTTAYNEQFF
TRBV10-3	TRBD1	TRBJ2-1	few	TGTGCCATCAGTGAGCCAGGGGGTCAGTCGATTGAGCAGTTCTTC	CAISEPGGQSIEQFF
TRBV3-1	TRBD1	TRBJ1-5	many	TGTGCCAGCAGCCAAGGCTCGGACAGGTTCAATCAGCCCCAGCATTTT	CASSQGSDRFNQPQHF
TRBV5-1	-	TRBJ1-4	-	TGCGCCAGCAGCGTGGAGGGTAATGAAAAACTGTTTTTT	CASSVEGNEKLFF
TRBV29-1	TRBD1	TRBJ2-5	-	TGCAGCGTTGAAGATCTTGGCAGGGGGCACGAGACCCAGTACTTC	CSVEDLGRGHETQYF
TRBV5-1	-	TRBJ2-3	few	TGCGCCACTAAGGGGGAACCTAGCACAGATACGCAGTATTTT	CATKGEPSTDTQYF
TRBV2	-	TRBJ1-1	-	TGTGCCAGCAGGGTACAGATCTCAAAGAACACTGAAGCTTTCTTT	CASRVQISKNTEAFF
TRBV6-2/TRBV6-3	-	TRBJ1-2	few	TGTGCCAGCAGTTACAGGGTCAACTATGGCTACACCTTC	CASSYRVNYGYTF
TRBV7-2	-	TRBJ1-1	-	TGTGCCAGCAGCCCTAGGACAGTTCAAGCTTTCTTT	CASSPRTVQAFF
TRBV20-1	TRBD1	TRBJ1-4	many	TGCAGTGCACTTACCGGGACAGTGAATGAAAAACTGTTTTTT	CSALTGTVNEKLFF
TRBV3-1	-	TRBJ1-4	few	TGTGCCAGCAGCCGCCCCCAGACGGCTAATGAAAAACTGTTTTTT	CASSRPQTANEKLFF
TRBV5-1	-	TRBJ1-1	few	TGCGCCAGCAGCCCCTGGACAGCAAAAGAAGCTTTCTTT	CASSPWTAKEAFF